What follows is one T cell receptor beta chain and its context. Its antigen is undetermined. The study's library attached unique molecular identifiers to single cDNA molecules. TCRdb re-called the RACE reads with MiXCR, one entry per CDR3 protein. The data hold 350,000 or so distinct CDR3 sequences, with 6% to 8.5% observed a single time. The data stem from a study of human T cells and chemical hapten exposure. The overall study: The upper back received 0.01% DPC by patch testing, with results read at 6 days.

Described time point: patch test 1, 2 weeks after DPC sensitization. Described treatment: therapeutic diphenylcyclopropenone sensitization with weekly scalp DPC. Study observations and caveats: Every donor had alopecia, and their immune response may therefore differ from healthy people's. Counts of TCRs above 1 in 1000 frequency stayed unchanged with DPC sensitization.

The CDR3 sequence is 11 residues long. Germline values: CDR1 ENHRY, CDR2 SYGVKD. The V end lost 7 bases, the J end lost 5 bases, and 8 bases lay between the germline ends. The sample here was whole blood, taken in connection with sensitization to the hapten diphenylcyclopropenone (DPC). This receptor was identified in a woman under 30 with alopecia areata. Some clones in this sample may be carry-over from other donors' samples. The rearrangement links TRBV10-3 to TRBJ1-1, with TRBD1 as a possible D gene (5 bases). CDR3 sequence (DNA): TGTGCCATCATGGGGGAGACTGAAGCTTTCTTT. This encodes CAIMGETEAFF.